This T cell receptor beta chain was recovered during a study of T cell repertoires in cytomegalovirus infection. The study's findings and limits: Identification of carriers of CMV plus the relevant HLA was performed using cumulative public TCR beta family frequency.

The germline V and J ends were trimmed by 0 bases and 4 bases, with 10 bases remaining between them. Per germline, CDR1 SGHAT and CDR2 FQNNGV. The CDR3 sequence is 15 residues long. In its sample, this clonotype was seen a few times. The antigen is undetermined. Each CDR3 protein is one row after TCRdb ran MiXCR on the reads. Of hundreds of thousands of distinct CDR3 sequences in the sample, approximately 33% were seen once. The receptor comes from a human donor in good health (CMV status not recorded). Some clones in this sample may be carry-over from other donors' samples. This specimen consisted of cultured PBMCs, obtained from culture after CMV antigen stimulation. This chain connects TRBV11-2 to TRBJ2-1; D is perhaps TRBD2 (6 bases). The CDR3 protein is CASSLDTRGYNEQFF. As DNA, the CDR3 is TGTGCCAGCAGCTTAGACACACGGGGGTACAATGAGCAGTTCTTC.